The 14 T cell receptor beta chains listed next were all sequenced from one sample in a study of monozygotic twins with inflammatory bowel disease. Following a re-call of the 5' RACE reads, TCRdb has one entry per CDR3 protein and lacks DNA. The repertoire table contains 300,000 to 400,000 distinct CDR3 sequences. Sequencing was performed on blood. These receptors came from a human donor with ulcerative colitis or Crohn's disease, or a healthy co-twin of an affected twin (not recorded which).

J is TRBJ2-7 and V is TRBV20-1; there is no DNA to check the TCRdb D call of TRBD1. Germline-derived CDR1 and CDR2 are DFQATT and SNEGSKA (reference sequence). CDR3 size: 15 residues. The CDR3 reads CSARLGQLRAYEQYF.

The rearrangement links TRBV20-1 to TRBJ2-3; TCRdb's D gene call, TRBD1, goes unchecked for lack of DNA. The germline gives CDR1 DFQATT, CDR2 SNEGSKA (reference sequence). The CDR3 consists of 16 residues. CDR3 in amino acids: CSARDARGSRTDTQYF.

The chain is built from TRBV3-1 and TRBJ2-1; without DNA, the TCRdb call of TRBD2 cannot be checked. Germline V gene sequence: CDR1 LGHDT, CDR2 YNNKEL (reference sequence). The CDR3 length is 16 residues. CDR3 region: CASSGGQRGSYNEQFF.

This chain uses TRBV27 with TRBJ2-1; no DNA is available, so the TRBD1 call from TCRdb remains unchecked. The CDR3 is 16 amino acids. Germline V gene lookup returns CDR1 MNHEY and CDR2 SMNVEV (reference sequence). CDR3: CASSLSTGTVYNEQFF.

The chain combines TRBV9 with TRBJ2-7; TCRdb calls TRBD1, which cannot be checked without DNA. Germline CDR1 and CDR2: SGDLS and YYNGEE. The CDR3 has 16 residues. This CDR3 is CASSPGSGGPGYEQYF. Using reference TRBV9 and TRBJ2-7 for the parts outside the CDR3, the full variable domain is DSGVTQTPKHLITATGQRVTLRCSPRSGDLSVYWYQQSLDQGLQFLIQYYNGEERAKGNILERFSAQQFPDLHSELNLSSLELGDSALYFCASSPGSGGPGYEQYFGPGTRLTVT.

The rearrangement uses TRBV30 and TRBJ2-3. CDR3 size: 12 residues. Germline V gene data show CDR1 as GTSNPN and CDR2 as SVGIG (reference sequence). The CDR3 here is CAWSNRPDTQYF.

The chain joins TRBV29-1 to TRBJ2-3; checking the TCRdb D call of TRBD1 is not possible without DNA. From germline, CDR1 is SQVTM and CDR2 ANQGSEA. This CDR3 contains 18 residues. CDR3 amino acids: CSVGLGAGASYSTDTQYF.

The chain carries TRBV12-3 or TRBV12-4 and TRBJ2-1; the D call from TCRdb, TRBD1, cannot be confirmed without DNA. The CDR3 has 14 residues. CDR3 sequence: CASTGTGSYNEQFF.

The chain links TRBV7-9 to TRBJ1-4; the TRBD1 assignment by TCRdb is unverifiable without DNA. The CDR3 loop spans 15 amino acids. Looked up from germline, CDR1 is SEHNR and CDR2 is FQNEAQ (reference sequence). The CDR3 reads CASSSADRYNEKLFF. The full variable domain, completed using reference TRBV7-9 and TRBJ1-4, is DTGVSQNPRHKITKRGQNVTFRCDPISEHNRLYWYRQTLGQGPEFLTYFQNEAQLEKSRLLSDRFSAERPKGSFSTLEIQRTEQGDSAMYLCASSSADRYNEKLFFGSGTQLSVL.

This rearrangement joins TRBV18 to TRBJ1-6; with no DNA, the TCRdb D assignment of TRBD1 cannot be verified. The CDR3 has 13 residues. From germline, CDR1 is KGHSH and CDR2 LQKENI. This CDR3 is CASQDSRNSPLHF.

The chain uses TRBV12-3 or TRBV12-4 and TRBJ2-1; TCRdb's D call of TRBD2 is untestable without DNA. The CDR3 consists of 15 residues. The CDR3 is CASSILAGNYNEQFF.

The chain has TRBV6-5 and TRBJ2-1; there is no DNA to check the TCRdb D call of TRBD1. The CDR3 is made up of 17 amino acids. The V gene's germline CDR1 is MNHEY and CDR2 SVGAGI. CDR3 loop: CASSYRAGQGRKNEQFF.

This rearrangement joins TRBV6-1 to TRBJ2-1. Germline CDR1 MNHNS, CDR2 SASEGT. The length of the CDR3 is 15 residues. This CDR3 reads CASSVYRSSYNEQFF.

This chain's CDR3 is CASSWTPRTTPQETQYF. V and J are TRBV7-9 and TRBJ2-5; TCRdb reports TRBD2, a call that lacks DNA to check it against. Germline values: CDR1 SEHNR, CDR2 FQNEAQ (reference sequence). The CDR3 is 17 amino acids.